This passage covers 24 T cell receptor beta chains from one sample sequenced in a study of shared clonotypes between healthy human individuals. Libraries were prepared by immunoSEQ multiplex PCR; TCRdb keeps only in-frame clonotypes and omits some of them. Among 950,000 to 1,300,000 clones listed, around 76% were seen once. The sequenced material came from memory CD4+ T cells sorted from blood. Sample subset: CD45RA-negative fraction. The receptors stem from a man aged 18 to 35 in good health.

The CDR3 reads CAWSGQGTKNIQYF. In DNA, the CDR3 is TGTGCCTGGAGTGGGCAGGGTACCAAAAACATTCAGTACTTC. J is TRBJ2-4 and V is TRBV30; D perhaps matches TRBD1 (5 bases). The CDR3 contains 14 residues. Germline V gives CDR1 GTSNPN, CDR2 SVGIG (reference sequence). V was trimmed by 1 base and J by 2 bases, leaving 9 bases between them.

This clone was detected ten times or more. CDR3 loop: CASSPTGSYNEQFF. The CDR3 DNA reads TGTGCCAGTAGCCCGACTGGGTCCTACAATGAGCAGTTCTTC. This chain uses TRBV19 with TRBJ2-1; D call uncertain. V dropped 6 bases and J dropped 1 base, with 10 bases sitting between them. The germline CDR1 and CDR2 sequences are LNHDA and SQIVND (reference sequence). The CDR3 has 14 residues.

The sample holds a few counts of this clone. V and J are TRBV10-3 and TRBJ2-1; a weak D match, TRBD2 (5 bases). CDR3 size: 15 residues. Germline CDR1 ENHRY, CDR2 SYGVKD. The V end was cut by 4 bases, the J end by 6 bases, with 16 bases between. CDR3 nucleotides: TGTGCCATCAGTGGCTCAAAGGTAGAGGGCAATGAGCAGTTCTTC. It translates to CAISGSKVEGNEQFF.

This chain links TRBV18 with TRBJ2-5; the D gene could be TRBD1 or TRBD2 (6 bases each). Trimming pared 3 bases from V and 5 bases from J, leaving 13 bases between. CDR1 is KGHSH and CDR2 is LQKENI in the germline V gene. The CDR3 has 14 amino acids. CDR3 region: CASSPGGGVETQYF. CDR3 bases: TGTGCCAGCTCACCCGGAGGGGGAGTGGAGACCCAGTACTTC.

The chain couples TRBV7-2 to TRBJ2-2, with D perhaps being TRBD1 or TRBD2 (5 bases each). The CDR3 runs 17 residues. Germline values: CDR1 SGHTA, CDR2 FQGNSA. Trimming took 5 bases from V and 5 from J, leaving 21 bases between them. CDR3 protein: CASSPREGVFWTGELFF. The CDR3 nucleotides read TGTGCCAGCAGCCCCCGGGAAGGGGTTTTTTGGACCGGGGAGCTGTTTTTT.

The V call is TRBV9, the J call TRBJ2-1, with TRBD2 matching over 13 bases. The germline gives CDR1 SGDLS, CDR2 YYNGEE. The CDR3 extends over 19 amino acids. V was clipped by 4 bases and J by 0 bases; unmatched bases: 10. This CDR3 is CASSTRTSGSAPSYNEQFF. The CDR3 region has the DNA TGTGCCAGCAGCACCCGGACTAGCGGGAGCGCTCCCTCCTACAATGAGCAGTTCTTC. Full variable domain (missing parts from reference TRBV9 and TRBJ2-1): DSGVTQTPKHLITATGQRVTLRCSPRSGDLSVYWYQQSLDQGLQFLIQYYNGEERAKGNILERFSAQQFPDLHSELNLSSLELGDSALYFCASSTRTSGSAPSYNEQFFGPGTRLTVL.

This chain connects TRBV5-1 to TRBJ1-4; TRBD1 might be the D (5 bases). CDR3 length equals 13 residues. Between the trimmed V and J ends, which lost 0 bases and 8 bases, there was a span of 8 bases. Germline V gene data show CDR1 as SGHRS and CDR2 as YFSETQ. This chain's CDR3 is CASSLGGVEKLFF. CDR3 DNA: TGCGCCAGCAGCTTGGGAGGGGTAGAAAAACTGTTTTTT.

On this clone: The sample has other DNA sequences that encode this CDR3 too. The gene calls are TRBV4-2 and TRBJ1-1; possible D gene TRBD1, 6 bases. Trimming took off 0 bases at V and 5 bases at J, with 13 bases between the two ends. Germline V gene data show CDR1 as LGHNA and CDR2 as YNFKEQ. CDR3 length: 15 amino acids. The CDR3 sequence: CASSQEPGGGTEAFF. Written as DNA, the CDR3 is TGTGCCAGCAGCCAAGAACCGGGAGGGGGTACTGAAGCTTTCTTT.

The rearrangement uses TRBV19 and TRBJ2-1, with a tentative D call TRBD1 (6 bases). Germline-derived CDR1 and CDR2 are LNHDA and SQIVND (reference sequence). Trimming shortened V by 6 bases and J by 0 bases, and 12 bases separated the two germline ends. The CDR3 covers 15 residues. DNA of the CDR3: TGTGCCAGTAGGGAGGACAGCCGCTCCTACAATGAGCAGTTCTTC. Amino acid sequence: CASREDSRSYNEQFF.

The chain employs TRBV11-3 and TRBJ1-3, with a weak D call TRBD1 (6 bases). The germline V and J ends were trimmed by 3 bases and 0 bases, with 9 bases remaining between them. Germline loops: CDR1 SGHNT, CDR2 YENEEA. The CDR3 has 15 residues. CDR3 region: CASSLDSFSGNTIYF. For the CDR3, the DNA is TGTGCCAGCAGCTTGGACAGCTTCTCTGGAAACACCATATATTTT.

The chain has TRBV5-6 and TRBJ1-4; D possibly corresponds to TRBD1 (6 bases). The length of the CDR3 is 18 residues. Germline lookup yields CDR1 SGHDT and CDR2 YYEEEE. V gave up 3 bases and J gave up 5 bases, with 23 bases separating them. The CDR3 protein is CASSSFGRGDLKNEKLFF. CDR3 DNA: TGTGCCAGCAGCTCTTTTGGGAGGGGGGACTTAAAGAATGAAAAACTGTTTTTT.

The chain combines TRBV30 with TRBJ1-1, with D unclear. V was shortened by 0 bases and J by 5 bases, with 16 bases between the two germline ends. Germline CDR1 reads GTSNPN; CDR2 reads SVGIG (reference sequence). This CDR3 is built from 15 residues. The CDR3 is CAWSVPTTIGTEAFF. DNA for the CDR3: TGTGCCTGGAGTGTACCAACCACCATAGGGACTGAAGCTTTCTTT. Full variable domain (missing parts from reference TRBV30 and TRBJ1-1): SQTIHQWPATLVQPVGSPLSLECTVEGTSNPNLYWYRQAAGRGLQLLFYSVGIGQISSEVPQNLSASRPQDRQFILSSKKLLLSDSGFYLCAWSVPTTIGTEAFFGQGTRLTVV.

V and J are TRBV30 and TRBJ1-2; TRBD1 might be the D (6 bases). The CDR3 is made up of 13 amino acids. Germline V gene data show CDR1 as GTSNPN and CDR2 as SVGIG (reference sequence). V was trimmed by 5 bases and J by 4 bases, leaving 14 bases between them. The CDR3 coding sequence is TGTGCCTGGCTCGACAGGTCCACCTATGGCTACACCTTC. Its protein product is CAWLDRSTYGYTF.

This clone appeared a single time. The chain employs TRBV5-4 and TRBJ2-1; D possibly corresponds to TRBD1 (5 bases). The germline V and J ends were trimmed by 1 base and 5 bases, with 10 bases remaining between them. Germline lookup yields CDR1 SGHNT and CDR2 YYREEE (reference sequence). CDR3 length equals 14 residues. The CDR3 DNA is TGTGCCAGCAGCTTGTCCCAGGGCCACAATGAGCAGTTCTTC. It codes for CASSLSQGHNEQFF.

About this clone: Other DNA sequences from this sample encode an identical CDR3 as well. The chain's CDR3 is CASSLDRLSYEQYF. Here the CDR3 DNA reads TGTGCCAGCAGCTTAGACAGGCTCTCCTACGAGCAGTACTTC. The J gene is TRBJ2-7, the V gene TRBV11-2; the D is unclear. From germline, CDR1 is SGHAT and CDR2 FQNNGV. The CDR3 is made up of 14 amino acids. The V and J ends lost 0 bases and 0 bases respectively, with 6 bases between them.

This chain connects TRBV27 to TRBJ2-5, with TRBD1 as a possible D gene (5 bases). This CDR3 is 15 amino acids long. The germline gives CDR1 MNHEY, CDR2 SMNVEV (reference sequence). V dropped 2 bases and J dropped 10 bases, with 20 bases sitting between them. The CDR3 DNA sequence: TGTGCCAGCAGTTTAGGTCCCTTGGGTGGCAGGGTCCAGTACTTC. The encoded protein is CASSLGPLGGRVQYF.

The rearrangement uses TRBV10-3 and TRBJ1-1, with TRBD1 matching over 8 bases. The junction had 8 bases not matched to a gene; V was cut back by 3 bases and J by 2 bases. The CDR3 contains 16 residues. Germline V CDR1 and CDR2: ENHRY, SYGVKD. The CDR3 is CAISDNRGNLNTEAFF. The CDR3 DNA reads as TGTGCCATCAGTGATAACAGGGGGAATCTAAACACTGAAGCTTTCTTT.

J is TRBJ2-1 and V is TRBV19; possibly TRBD2 for D (5 bases). V lost 5 bases to trimming and J lost 0 bases, with 11 bases between them. Germline V gene data show CDR1 as LNHDA and CDR2 as SQIVND (reference sequence). This CDR3 region has 15 residues. The CDR3 DNA reads as TGTGCCAGTAGTTCTAGCTCACGCTCCTACAATGAGCAGTTCTTC. It translates to CASSSSSRSYNEQFF.

This clone is termed medium-sized. The chain has TRBV10-1 and TRBJ2-2; D unclear. Germline V CDR1 and CDR2: WNHNN, SYGVQD (reference sequence). The V and J ends lost 6 bases and 8 bases respectively, with 13 bases between them. CDR3 length: 13 residues. DNA for the CDR3: TGCGCCAGCAGGGACGGAGAATTTGGGGAGCTGTTTTTT. Translation: CASRDGEFGELFF.

There are a few counts of this clone. V usage is TRBV5-6 and J usage is TRBJ2-7; 10 bases align to TRBD1. The ends lost 3 bases at V and 8 bases at J; junction bases unmatched: 8. Germline values: CDR1 SGHDT, CDR2 YYEEEE. This CDR3 comprises 14 residues. CDR3 residues: CASSSSGTGDQQYF. Written as DNA, the CDR3 is TGTGCCAGCAGCTCATCCGGGACAGGGGATCAGCAGTACTTC.

This chain joins TRBV11-2 and TRBJ2-3; D unclear. The CDR3 extends over 18 amino acids. V was clipped by 5 bases and J by 2 bases, with 23 bases between them. Germline V gene lookup returns CDR1 SGHAT and CDR2 FQNNGV. CDR3 DNA sequence: TGTGCCAGCAGCCCCTCTTCCCAGGACGCTTTTACCACAGATACGCAGTATTTT. Translating gives CASSPSSQDAFTTDTQYF.

In this sample, this clone turned up once. The chain employs TRBV6-1 and TRBJ2-4; 8 bases match TRBD2. Trimming took 0 bases from V and 6 from J; bases not matched to a gene: 7. The CDR3 has 16 amino acids. Germline V gene sequence: CDR1 MNHNS, CDR2 SASEGT. The CDR3: CASSEARGLAANIQYF. The CDR3 DNA follows: TGTGCCAGCAGTGAAGCGCGAGGACTAGCTGCAAACATTCAGTACTTC.

This chain uses TRBV10-3 with TRBJ1-1; 7 bases map to TRBD1. CDR3 length: 14 amino acids. Germline CDR1 and CDR2: ENHRY and SYGVKD. The V segment lost 8 bases and the J segment 0 bases; nucleotides outside the gene matches: 6. CDR3 amino acids: CAIGGQMMNTEAFF. The CDR3 nucleotides are TGTGCCATCGGGGGACAGATGATGAACACTGAAGCTTTCTTT.

The chain uses TRBV6-6 and TRBJ2-7; 10 bases align to TRBD1. Germline CDR1 reads MNHNY; CDR2 reads SVGAGI (reference sequence). J was trimmed by 5 bases and V by 7 bases; bases with no gene match: 11. CDR3 length: 15 residues. The CDR3: CASTQGGTGAHEQYF. In DNA form, the CDR3 reads TGTGCCAGCACCCAGGGCGGGACAGGGGCCCACGAGCAGTACTTC.